The text below deals with one TCR beta chain. The antigen is unknown. This entry belongs to a study of cytomegalovirus exposure and HLA in healthy donors. Germline V gene lookup returns CDR1 MNHEY and CDR2 SVGAGI. There are 14 residues in the CDR3. The V end lost 4 bases, the J end lost 2 bases, and 8 bases lay between the germline ends. Study-wide results and caveats: For most TCR sequences rarity was the rule, although some public TCRs occurred in many donors.

Primers for the PCR totalled 60 Vbeta and 13 Jbeta. Clones were read by immunoSEQ multiplex PCR, and TCRdb kept only the in-frame ones, dropping some. The repertoire has around 220,000 clones, roughly 80% of them found once; the top ten carry roughly 16%. The receptor comes from a middle-aged man in good health and CMV-seronegative. The V call is TRBV6-5, the J call TRBJ1-4; unclear D gene. The sample was PBMCs. The CDR3 nucleotides are TGTGCCAGCAGTTTAACACAGACTAATGAAAAACTGTTTTTT. Translated, it gives CASSLTQTNEKLFF.